The sequence of this TCR beta chain was determined in a study of OX40 agonist ivuxolimab in advanced cancers. On the study more broadly: In this cohort, patients received ivuxolimab, an agonistic anti-OX40 (CD134) antibody. Those treated in dose escalation had hepatocellular carcinoma, melanoma, renal cell cancer or head and neck cancer.

As regards this clone: Its target is unknown.

TCRdb keeps only in-frame clones here, not all; method: immunoSEQ multiplex PCR. The data contain tens of thousands of clones, less than 90% of them singletons. Overall study results and limits: With doses of 0.1 to 3.0 mg/kg, CD4+ and CD8+ blood T cells had undergone clonal expansion by week 6. Partial responders treated at 0.1-3.0 mg/kg exhibited clonal expansion among the lowest measured.

This CDR3 region has 12 residues. Germline V gene data show CDR1 as LGHNA and CDR2 as YNFKEQ. V was pared by 5 bases and J by 3 bases, with 8 bases between. Sequences were derived from CD4+ or CD8+ T cells sorted from blood, sampled in a trial of the OX40 agonist ivuxolimab. The chain links TRBV4-2 to TRBJ2-7; D is unresolved. The receptor's source is an adult with an advanced solid tumor such as melanoma, head and neck, liver or kidney cancer. This CDR3 is CASSLIGYEQYF. CDR3 DNA sequence: TGTGCCAGCAGCTTAATAGGCTACGAGCAGTACTTC.